Listed below are T cell receptor beta chains from one sample, sequenced in a study of T cell changes during pregnancy in multiple sclerosis. TCRdb's table, derived via immunoSEQ multiplex PCR, lists solely in-frame clones and lacks some. The data contain approximately 83,000 clones, around 92% of them singletons. Material: peripheral blood, obtained in the third trimester of pregnancy. Source of these receptors: a female donor with multiple sclerosis, enrolled in a pregnancy study. The CDR3 runs from the conserved cysteine through the conserved F or W. The size of a clone is reported for some rows only, either as once, few or many, or as a class for expanded clones.

- | TRBJ1-2 | TRBV27 | CASSLGVSVPYGYTF
once | TRBJ2-7 | TRBV27 | CASSPGTSSYEQYF
few | TRBJ1-5 | TRBV18 | CASSPYRDRDNQPQHF
- | TRBJ2-7 | TRBV28 | CASRPGQISHEQYF
- | TRBJ1-5 | TRBV27 | CASTPGQGRQPQHF
few | TRBJ2-7 | TRBV27 | CASSSRVLYEQYF
- | TRBJ2-2 | TRBV5-1 | CASSFGTGVTANTGELFF
few | TRBJ2-7 | TRBV18 | CASSPRGTSLQEQYF
- | TRBJ2-7 | TRBV19 | CASRTGTSGIYEQYF
- | TRBJ2-2 | TRBV27 | CASSLEPGSVTGELFF
- | TRBJ2-7 | TRBV2 | CAIQMGDNTYEQYF
- | TRBJ2-5 | TRBV7-9 | CASSLGTGLETQYF
- | TRBJ2-1 | TRBV7-9 | CASAPGGREGYNEQFF
- | TRBJ2-1 | TRBV29-1 | CSGGQGSNEQFF
- | TRBJ1-1 | TRBV5-4 | CASSFSSNTEAFF
- | TRBJ2-3 | TRBV18 | CASSPNPFASGSTDTQYF
- | TRBJ2-4 | TRBV10-3 | CAIGGREGRENIQYF
- | TRBJ2-6 | TRBV7-2 | CASSLDRGANVLTF
- | TRBJ1-2 | TRBV27 | CASKTRYGYTF
- | TRBJ1-1 | TRBV29-1 | CSVSYRGRFNTEAFF
- | TRBJ2-2 | TRBV28 | CASSFRLAANTGELFF
- | TRBJ2-3 | TRBV7-9 | CASRPGFGTDTQYF
- | TRBJ1-1 | TRBV28 | CASSFEGTGTMNTEAFF
- | TRBJ2-7 | TRBV19 | CASSIGGTGNYEQYF
- | TRBJ2-1 | TRBV29-1 | CSVHFFDSIRVNEQFF
once | TRBJ2-3 | TRBV4-1 | CASSQEGLAGDGTDTQYF
- | TRBJ1-1 | TRBV5-1 | CASSLEGQGSFTEAFF
- | TRBJ2-5 | TRBV5-5 | CASSLTGIYETQYF
- | TRBJ2-3 | TRBV7-3 | CASSPTRADTQYF
- | TRBJ2-1 | TRBV29-1 | CSVEVASGSYNEQFF
- | TRBJ2-1 | TRBV19 | CASSINPGMSYNEQFF
- | TRBJ1-1 | TRBV2 | CASSNRGGNTEAFF
- | TRBJ1-1 | TRBV28 | CASSSADTNQAFF
- | TRBJ2-2 | TRBV9 | CASSPTLVNTGELFF
- | TRBJ2-1 | TRBV29-1 | CSVARQGMGNEQFF
- | TRBJ2-7 | TRBV9 | CASSVSGAPNEQYF
- | TRBJ2-7 | TRBV28 | CASRGTGVFYEQYF
once | TRBJ1-1 | TRBV5-8 | CASSLAGRRTEAFF
once | TRBJ1-2 | TRBV4-2 | CASSQVGWDSSYTF
- | TRBJ1-1 | TRBV10-1 | CASSEQGRAEAFF
once | TRBJ1-5 | TRBV14 | CASSQQGNNQPQHF
- | TRBJ2-3 | TRBV30 | CAWSIGTSATDTQYF